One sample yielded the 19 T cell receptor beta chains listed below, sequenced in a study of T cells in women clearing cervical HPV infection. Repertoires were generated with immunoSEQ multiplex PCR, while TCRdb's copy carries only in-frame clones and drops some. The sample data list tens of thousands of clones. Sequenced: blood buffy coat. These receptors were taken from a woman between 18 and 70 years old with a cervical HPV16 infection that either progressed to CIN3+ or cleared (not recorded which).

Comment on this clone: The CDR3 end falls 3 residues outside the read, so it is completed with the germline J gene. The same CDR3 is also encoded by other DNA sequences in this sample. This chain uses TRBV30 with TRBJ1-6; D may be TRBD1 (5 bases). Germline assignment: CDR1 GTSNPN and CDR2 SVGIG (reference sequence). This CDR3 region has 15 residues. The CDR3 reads CAWRLIAGPLSPLHF. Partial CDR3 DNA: TGTGCCTGGAGGCTGATCGCGGGGCCCCTCTCGCCC.

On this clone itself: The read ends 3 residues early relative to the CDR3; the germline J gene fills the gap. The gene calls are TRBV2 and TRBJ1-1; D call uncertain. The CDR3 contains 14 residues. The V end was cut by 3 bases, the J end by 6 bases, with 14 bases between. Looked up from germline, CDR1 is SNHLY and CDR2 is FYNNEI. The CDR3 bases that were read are TGTGCCAGCAGTGAGTCGGGGTGGACCCCTGAA. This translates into CASSESGWTPE. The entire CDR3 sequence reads CASSESGWTPEAFF.

The part of the CDR3 DNA that was read is TGCGCCAGCAGGTCGGGGGTGAATGGCGGGGAG. Translated, it gives CASRSGVNGGE. The whole CDR3 is CASRSGVNGGELFF. V gene TRBV5-1 combines with J gene TRBJ2-2, with D possibly matching TRBD2 (6 bases). The read gets to within 3 residues of the CDR3 end, and the germline J gene fills in the rest. V lost 5 bases and J 7 bases, leaving 15 bases between the germline ends. CDR3 size: 14 residues. CDR1 is SGHRS and CDR2 is YFSETQ in the germline V gene.

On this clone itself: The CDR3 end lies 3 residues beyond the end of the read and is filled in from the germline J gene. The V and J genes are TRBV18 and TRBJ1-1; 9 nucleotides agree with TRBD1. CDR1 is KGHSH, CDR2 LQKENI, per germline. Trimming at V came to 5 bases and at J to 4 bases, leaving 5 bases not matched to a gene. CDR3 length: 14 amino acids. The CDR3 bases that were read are TGTGCCAGCTCAACGGGACAGGGAGGCACTGAA. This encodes CASSTGQGGTE. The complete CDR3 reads CASSTGQGGTEAFF.

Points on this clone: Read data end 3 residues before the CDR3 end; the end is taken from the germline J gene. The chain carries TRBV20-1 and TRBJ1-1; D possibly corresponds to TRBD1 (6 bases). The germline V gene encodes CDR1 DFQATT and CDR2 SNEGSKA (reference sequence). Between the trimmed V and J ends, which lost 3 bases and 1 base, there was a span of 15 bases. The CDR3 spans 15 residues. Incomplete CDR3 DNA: TGCAGTGCTAGGAGATACAGGGTTGCGAACACTGAA. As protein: CSARRYRVANTE. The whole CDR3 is CSARRYRVANTEAFF.

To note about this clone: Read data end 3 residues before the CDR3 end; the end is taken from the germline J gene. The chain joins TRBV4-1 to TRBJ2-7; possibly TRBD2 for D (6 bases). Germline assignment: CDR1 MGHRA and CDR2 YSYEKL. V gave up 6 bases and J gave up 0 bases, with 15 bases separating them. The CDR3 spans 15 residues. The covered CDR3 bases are TGCGCCAGCAGTCTAAAGGAGGGGAGCTCCTACGAG. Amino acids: CASSLKEGSSYE. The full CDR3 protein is CASSLKEGSSYEQYF.

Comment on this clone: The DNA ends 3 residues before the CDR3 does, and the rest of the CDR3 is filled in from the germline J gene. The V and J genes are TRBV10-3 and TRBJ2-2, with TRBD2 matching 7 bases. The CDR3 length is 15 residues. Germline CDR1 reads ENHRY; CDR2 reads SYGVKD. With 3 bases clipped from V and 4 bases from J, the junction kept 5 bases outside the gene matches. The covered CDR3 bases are TGTGCCATCAGTGATGGGGCGGGGGTCACCGGGGAG. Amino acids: CAISDGAGVTGE. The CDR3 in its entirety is CAISDGAGVTGELFF.

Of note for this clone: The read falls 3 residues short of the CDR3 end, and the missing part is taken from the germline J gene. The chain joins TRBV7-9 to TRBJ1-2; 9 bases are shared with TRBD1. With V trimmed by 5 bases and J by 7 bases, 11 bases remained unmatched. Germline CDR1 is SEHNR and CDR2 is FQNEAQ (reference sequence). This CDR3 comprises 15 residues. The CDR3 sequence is CASSTGTGIKGGYTF. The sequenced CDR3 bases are TGTGCCAGCAGCACCGGGACAGGGATTAAAGGTGGC.

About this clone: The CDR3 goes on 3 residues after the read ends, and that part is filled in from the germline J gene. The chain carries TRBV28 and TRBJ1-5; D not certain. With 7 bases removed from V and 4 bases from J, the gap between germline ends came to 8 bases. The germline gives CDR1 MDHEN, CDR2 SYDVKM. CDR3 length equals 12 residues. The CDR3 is CASMGLNQPQHF. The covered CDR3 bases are TGTGCCAGCATGGGCTTGAATCAGCCC.

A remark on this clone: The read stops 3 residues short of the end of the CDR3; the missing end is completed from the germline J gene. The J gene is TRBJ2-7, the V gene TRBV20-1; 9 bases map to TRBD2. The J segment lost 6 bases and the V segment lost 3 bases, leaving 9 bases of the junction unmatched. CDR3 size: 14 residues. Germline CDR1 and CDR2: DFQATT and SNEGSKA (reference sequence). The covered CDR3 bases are TGCAGTGCTAGCAAAATTAGCGGGAGCGGCGAG. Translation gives CSASKISGSGE. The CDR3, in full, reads CSASKISGSGEQYF.

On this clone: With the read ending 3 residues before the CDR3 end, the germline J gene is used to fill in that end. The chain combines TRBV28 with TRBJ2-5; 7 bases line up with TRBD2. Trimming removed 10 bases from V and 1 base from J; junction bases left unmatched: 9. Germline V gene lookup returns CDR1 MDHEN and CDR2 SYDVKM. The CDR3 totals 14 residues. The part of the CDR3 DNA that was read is TGTGCCACCCAGAGCGGGGATTCCCAAGAGACC. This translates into CATQSGDSQET. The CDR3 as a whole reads CATQSGDSQETQYF.

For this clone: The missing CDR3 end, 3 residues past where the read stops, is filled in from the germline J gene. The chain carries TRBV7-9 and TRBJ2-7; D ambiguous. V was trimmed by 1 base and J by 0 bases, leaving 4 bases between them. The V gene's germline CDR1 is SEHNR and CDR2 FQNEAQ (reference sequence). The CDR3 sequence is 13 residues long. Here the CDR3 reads CASSLGHSYEQYF. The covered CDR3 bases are TGTGCCAGCAGCTTAGGTCACTCCTACGAG.

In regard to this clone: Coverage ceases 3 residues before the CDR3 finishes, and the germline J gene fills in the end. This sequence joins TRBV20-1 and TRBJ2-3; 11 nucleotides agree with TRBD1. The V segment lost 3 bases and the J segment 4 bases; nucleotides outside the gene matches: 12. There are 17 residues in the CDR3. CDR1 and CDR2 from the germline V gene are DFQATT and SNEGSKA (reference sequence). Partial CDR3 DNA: TGCAGTGCTAGGGGTTCTCACCGGGACAGGGGGTCAGATACG. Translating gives CSARGSHRDRGSDT. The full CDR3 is CSARGSHRDRGSDTQYF.

The DNA read from the CDR3 is TGCAGTGCTAGAGATGCAGGGGGCAATGAG. Its translation is CSARDAGGNE. The CDR3, in full, reads CSARDAGGNEQFF. V and J are TRBV20-1 and TRBJ2-1, with 7 bases aligning to TRBD1. The read ends 3 residues shy of where the CDR3 ends; the end is completed using the germline J gene. Trimming at V came to 0 bases and at J to 6 bases, leaving 2 bases not matched to a gene. The CDR3 is made up of 13 amino acids. CDR1 is DFQATT, CDR2 SNEGSKA, per germline (reference sequence).

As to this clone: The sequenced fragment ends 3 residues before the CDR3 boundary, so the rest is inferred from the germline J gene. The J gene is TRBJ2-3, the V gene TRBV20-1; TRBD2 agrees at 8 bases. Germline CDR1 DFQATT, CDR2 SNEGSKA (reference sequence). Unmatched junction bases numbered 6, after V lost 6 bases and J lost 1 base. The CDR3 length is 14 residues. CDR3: CSARAGDGTDTQYF. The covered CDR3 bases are TGCAGTGCCCGAGCGGGAGATGGCACAGATACG.

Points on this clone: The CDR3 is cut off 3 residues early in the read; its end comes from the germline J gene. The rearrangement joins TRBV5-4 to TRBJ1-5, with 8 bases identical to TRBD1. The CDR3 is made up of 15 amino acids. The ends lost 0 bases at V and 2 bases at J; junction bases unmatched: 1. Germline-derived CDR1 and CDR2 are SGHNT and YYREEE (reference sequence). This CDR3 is CASSLETGGNQPQHF. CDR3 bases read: TGTGCCAGCAGCTTGGAGACAGGGGGCAATCAGCCC. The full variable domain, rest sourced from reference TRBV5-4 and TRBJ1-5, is ETGVTQSPTHLIKTRGQQVTLRCSSQSGHNTVSWYQQALGQGPQFIFQYYREEENGRGNFPPRFSGLQFPNYSSELNVNALELDDSALYLCASSLETGGNQPQHFGDGTRLSIL.

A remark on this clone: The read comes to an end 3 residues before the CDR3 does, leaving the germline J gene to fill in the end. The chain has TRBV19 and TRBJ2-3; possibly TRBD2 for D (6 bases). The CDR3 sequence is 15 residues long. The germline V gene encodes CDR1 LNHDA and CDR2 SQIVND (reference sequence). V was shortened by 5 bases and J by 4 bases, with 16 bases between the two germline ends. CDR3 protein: CASSAGGNGADTQYF. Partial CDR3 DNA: TGTGCCAGTAGTGCCGGAGGGAACGGGGCAGATACG.

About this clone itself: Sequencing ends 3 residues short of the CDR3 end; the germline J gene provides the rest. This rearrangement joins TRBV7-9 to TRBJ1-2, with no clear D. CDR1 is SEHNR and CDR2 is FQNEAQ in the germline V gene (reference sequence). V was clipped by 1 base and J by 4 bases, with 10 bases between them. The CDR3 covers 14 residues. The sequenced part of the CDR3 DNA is TGTGCCAGCAGCTTAGGGTCGGTTGTCTATGGC. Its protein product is CASSLGSVVYG. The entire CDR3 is CASSLGSVVYGYTF.

The covered CDR3 bases are TGCAGTGCTAGAGGGGCCGACAGGGCCCCTGGCACC. It encodes CSARGADRAPGT. The whole CDR3 reads CSARGADRAPGTLHF. The gene calls are TRBV20-1 and TRBJ1-6; 7 nucleotides agree with TRBD1. The CDR3 extends 3 residues past the end of the read, so its final part is completed from the germline J gene. The length of the CDR3 is 15 residues. Germline CDR1 DFQATT, CDR2 SNEGSKA (reference sequence).